Listed here are 2 T cell receptor beta chains from one sample, sequenced in a study of Graves' ophthalmopathy and Graves' hyperthyroidism. Using RNA transcripts, the TCR beta CDR3 regions were amplified. First-round RT-PCR relied on HTBI primers, and a second-round multiplex PCR came next. In TCRdb, the multiplex PCR reads were re-called with MiXCR into one record per CDR3 protein. Here the sample spans almost 750,000 distinct CDR3 sequences, roughly two fifths being singletons. The sequenced material came from peripheral blood. Receptor source: an adult man with Graves' ophthalmopathy.

The V and J genes are TRBV5-8 and TRBJ1-5; D is unclear. CDR3 length: 14 residues. V was pared by 1 base and J by 1 base, with 6 bases between. The germline CDR1 and CDR2 sequences are SGHTS and YDEGEE. CDR3 in DNA: TGTGCCAGCAGCTTGTGGAGGAGCAATCAGCCCCAGCATTTT. Its translation: CASSLWRSNQPQHF. The variable domain in full, completed from reference TRBV5-8 and TRBJ1-5, reads EAGVTQSPTHLIKTRGQQATLRCSPISGHTSVYWYQQALGLGLQFLLWYDEGEERNRGNFPPRFSGRQFPNYSSELNVNALELEDSALYLCASSLWRSNQPQHFGDGTRLSIL.

The chain has TRBV7-2 and TRBJ2-7; 9 bases map to TRBD1. V trimming: 5 bases; J trimming: 1 base; junction bases outside the gene matches: 9. Germline values: CDR1 SGHTA, CDR2 FQGNSA. The CDR3 is 16 amino acids. CDR3: CASSPRTGTGSYEQYF. For the CDR3, the DNA is TGTGCCAGCAGCCCAAGGACAGGGACAGGGTCCTACGAGCAGTACTTC.